This TCR beta chain was identified during a study of OX40 agonist ivuxolimab in advanced cancers. For context, the study as a whole: Ivuxolimab, which targeted the costimulatory receptor OX40 (CD134), was an agonistic, fully human IgG2 monoclonal antibody. Among the roughly 52 dose-escalation patients, approximately 20 had hepatocellular carcinoma, roughly 15 melanoma, 9 renal cell carcinoma and 9 head and neck cancer. The point of sequencing TCRbeta in the periphery was to test whether ivuxolimab changed TCR sequence diversity and drove clonal T-cell expansion. Intravenous ivuxolimab was administered to patients every 2 weeks at six dose levels: 0.01, 0.1, 0.3, 1.5, 3 and 10 mg/kg. Patients were allowed to have had prior anti-PD-1, anti-PD-L1 or anti-CTLA-4 therapy, and around 40% of the dose-escalation patients had previously received checkpoint inhibitors. A male proportion of roughly 80% and a mean age of roughly 55 years, ranging from 23 to 79, were recorded for the dose-escalation cohort. Partial responses were achieved by three dose-escalation patients, of whom one had hepatocellular carcinoma and two had cutaneous melanoma. The monotherapy dose-escalation portion (N ≈ 50 patients) of the phase I ivuxolimab trial is reported in the paper.

The trial excluded patients who had a history of autoimmune disease or who were on systemic immunosuppression. Peripheral blood for TCR sequencing was drawn from every dose cohort at baseline, at cycle 4 day 1 and at cycle 7 day 1. Samples came from an open-label, multicenter, first-in-human phase I dose-escalation trial of ivuxolimab. Adults with locally advanced or metastatic melanoma, renal cell, hepatocellular, or head and neck squamous cell carcinoma were enrolled in the trial. Before TCR sequencing, CD4+ and CD8+ T cells were separately sorted from peripheral blood. This clone was picked up a small number of times. The antigen this receptor binds is unknown. Within one base of it there is no much larger clone, and no base qualities were kept. The investigation overall reported the following: Antigen specificity was not determined for the clonally expanded peripheral T cells. After ivuxolimab, more expanded clones were found on average in CD8+ T cells than in CD4+ T cells. In the 0.1-3.0 mg/kg groups, partial responders were among the patients with the lowest normalized peripheral clonal expansion, particularly in CD8+ T cells. Low levels of normalized T-cell clonal expansion were also shown by some nonresponding patients. At doses from 0.1 to 3.0 mg/kg, clonal expansion was seen in both CD4+ and CD8+ blood T cells between baseline and week 6.

Genomic DNA was extracted from sorted cells for sequencing of the TCRbeta CDR3 region. The immunoSEQ Assay was used for sequencing of TCRbeta CDR3 regions. TCRdb carries this immuneACCESS record with in-frame sequences only. Its versions omit some clonotypes, under half of them owing to an unresolved V gene in the studies checked, with the rest unexplained. The sample has about 68,000 clones on record, roughly 85% of them singletons. The ten largest clones add up to about 11% of the sample. The germline V gene (reference sequence) yields GTSNPN for CDR1 and SVGIG for CDR2. From the cysteine through the phenylalanine, the CDR3 covers 13 amino acids. The CDR3 DNA has 39 bases and is translated from base 1. V loses 2 bases, J loses 4 bases, and the germline ends lie 11 bases apart.

Here the sequenced sample was CD4+ or CD8+ T cells sorted from blood, taken in a trial of the OX40 agonist ivuxolimab. The receptor's source is an adult with an advanced solid tumor such as melanoma, head and neck, liver or kidney cancer. The chain couples TRBV30 to TRBJ1-1; the D segment cannot be called with confidence. The nucleotide sequence is given as TGTGCCTGGAGTCGTAACAGATTCACTGAAGCTTTCTTT. Its translation reads: CAWSRNRFTEAFF.